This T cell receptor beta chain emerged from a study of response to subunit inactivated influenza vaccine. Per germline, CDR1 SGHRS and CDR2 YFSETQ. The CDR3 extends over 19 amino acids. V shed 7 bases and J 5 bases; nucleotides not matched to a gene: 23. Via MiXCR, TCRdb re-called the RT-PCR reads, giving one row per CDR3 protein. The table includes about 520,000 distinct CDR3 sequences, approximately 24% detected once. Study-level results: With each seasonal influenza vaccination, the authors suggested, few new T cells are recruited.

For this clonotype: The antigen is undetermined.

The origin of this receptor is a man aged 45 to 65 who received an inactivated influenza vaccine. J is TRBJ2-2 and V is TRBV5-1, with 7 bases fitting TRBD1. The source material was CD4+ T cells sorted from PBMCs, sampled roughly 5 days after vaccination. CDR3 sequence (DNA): TGCGCCAGCGGCTCAGGGGGAAGGTTCCGTCTGACAAATACCGGGGAGCTGTTTTTT. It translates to CASGSGGRFRLTNTGELFF.